The source of this TCR beta chain is a study of blood T cell repertoires in COVID-19. Turning to the study itself: Specimens from acute and convalescent COVID-19 originated in the United States, Italy and Spain. T cells, B-cell-depleted T cells, or PBMCs provided the cDNA or gDNA that served as material.

Per the authors' pipeline: Using reference gene primer amplification, nucleated cell counts were estimated. This table comes from immunoSEQ multiplex PCR, and its TCRdb copy is limited to in-frame clones, with some not included. The V and J calls and clone size were taken over from that table, and D and trimming were inferred from the DNA. The sample includes about 270,000 clones, about 87% of them seen just once. This clone was observed a single time. Between the trimmed V and J ends, which lost 5 bases and 7 bases, there was a span of 9 bases. The length of the CDR3 is 13 residues. The germline V gene encodes CDR1 SGHTA and CDR2 FQGNSA.

Material for sequencing was PBMCs or T cells enriched from blood (not recorded which). The chain recombines TRBV7-2 with TRBJ1-6; D ambiguous. This TCR was sampled from a woman aged 50 to 60 who had recovered from COVID-19. The DNA for the CDR3 is TGTGCCAGCAGCCCATTCAGGAATTCACCCCTCCACTTT. Residues: CASSPFRNSPLHF.